Each of the 10 T cell receptor beta chains below was sequenced from the same sample in a study of long-term antiretroviral therapy in people with HIV. The authors ran the immunoSEQ assay, v3.0, at survey level. Sequenced by immunoSEQ multiplex PCR; TCRdb stores in-frame clones only, minus some. The sample lists about 28,000 clones, about 85% occurring once. This material consisted of unsorted PBMCs, taken 3 years after starting antiretroviral therapy. Source of these receptors: a middle-aged man with HIV.

The CDR3 reads CASNQGSTYGYTF. The CDR3 DNA reads as TGCGCCAGCAATCAGGGGTCGACCTATGGCTACACCTTC. The chain is built from TRBV5-1 and TRBJ1-2, with D perhaps matching TRBD1 (6 bases). There are 13 residues in the CDR3. The germline V gene has CDR1 SGHRS and CDR2 YFSETQ. Trimming took 6 bases from V and 4 from J, leaving 13 bases between them.

The rearrangement links TRBV7-9 to TRBJ1-1; TRBD1 is a possible D gene (5 bases). The CDR3 covers 15 residues. Germline-derived CDR1 and CDR2 are SEHNR and FQNEAQ (reference sequence). V lost 4 bases and J lost 5, with 17 bases in between. The CDR3: CASSSLGTAGTEAFF. DNA of the CDR3: TGTGCCAGCAGCTCGCTGGGGACGGCGGGGACTGAAGCTTTCTTT.

The chain links TRBV29-1 to TRBJ1-1; D not certain. The CDR3 sequence is 13 residues long. Trimming took off 5 bases at V and 1 base at J, with 11 bases between the two ends. Germline lookup yields CDR1 SQVTM and CDR2 ANQGSEA. The CDR3 spells CSVPHQENTEAFF. The CDR3 DNA reads TGCAGCGTTCCCCATCAGGAGAACACTGAAGCTTTCTTT.

Here the CDR3 reads CASSVTSGNYGYTF. DNA for the CDR3: TGTGCCAGCAGCGTCACCTCAGGGAACTATGGCTACACCTTC. The V gene is TRBV5-4, the J gene TRBJ1-2, with D possibly matching TRBD1 (5 bases). Trimming took off 4 bases at V and 2 bases at J, with 12 bases between the two ends. Germline assignment: CDR1 SGHNT and CDR2 YYREEE (reference sequence). The CDR3 consists of 14 residues.

The chain links TRBV9 to TRBJ2-6; no reliable D call. This CDR3 region has 14 residues. Germline assignment: CDR1 SGDLS and CDR2 YYNGEE. V gave up 4 bases and J gave up 4 bases, with 9 bases separating them. The CDR3 loop reads CASSPALGANVLTF. The CDR3 coding sequence is TGTGCCAGCAGCCCGGCCCTGGGGGCCAACGTCCTGACTTTC.

This chain uses TRBV7-2 with TRBJ2-3, with D tentatively TRBD2 (5 bases). V was shortened by 4 bases and J by 2 bases, with 10 bases between the two germline ends. The CDR3 contains 14 residues. Germline CDR1 and CDR2: SGHTA and FQGNSA. The CDR3 spells CASSSAGVTDTQYF. The CDR3 DNA follows: TGTGCCAGCAGCTCCGCCGGGGTCACAGATACGCAGTATTTT.

Only a few counts were recorded for this clone. The chain is built from TRBV6-1 and TRBJ2-7; a possible D gene is TRBD2 (5 bases). The V gene's germline CDR1 is MNHNS and CDR2 SASEGT. The CDR3 loop spans 15 amino acids. V was trimmed by 1 base and J by 2 bases, leaving 12 bases between them. This chain's CDR3 is CASSEVPSSPYEQYF. CDR3 sequence (DNA): TGTGCCAGCAGTGAAGTCCCGTCTAGCCCCTACGAGCAGTACTTC.

This chain uses TRBV19 with TRBJ1-5, with D maybe TRBD1 (6 bases). Trimming left V 5 bases short and J 0 bases short, with 17 bases between. This CDR3 comprises 17 residues. Germline CDR1 and CDR2: LNHDA and SQIVND (reference sequence). The CDR3 DNA is TGTGCCAGTAGTTCCCGGGACACCTTTTATAGCAATCAGCCCCAGCATTTT. Protein product: CASSSRDTFYSNQPQHF.

The gene calls are TRBV5-1 and TRBJ2-7, with D maybe TRBD1 (6 bases). The CDR3 runs 14 residues. Trimming stripped 1 base from V and 2 bases from J, with 10 bases between. From germline, CDR1 is SGHRS and CDR2 YFSETQ. In DNA, the CDR3 is TGCGCCAGCAGCTTGAAACAGGGACCCTACGAGCAGTACTTC. Translating gives CASSLKQGPYEQYF.

The rearrangement uses TRBV9 and TRBJ1-2; a weak D match, TRBD1 (5 bases). Germline V gene sequence: CDR1 SGDLS, CDR2 YYNGEE. The CDR3 has 15 residues. The V and J ends lost 0 bases and 10 bases respectively, with 19 bases between them. The CDR3 is CASSVAGAASEAYTF. CDR3 in DNA: TGTGCCAGCAGCGTAGCCGGGGCGGCGTCTGAGGCCTACACCTTC.